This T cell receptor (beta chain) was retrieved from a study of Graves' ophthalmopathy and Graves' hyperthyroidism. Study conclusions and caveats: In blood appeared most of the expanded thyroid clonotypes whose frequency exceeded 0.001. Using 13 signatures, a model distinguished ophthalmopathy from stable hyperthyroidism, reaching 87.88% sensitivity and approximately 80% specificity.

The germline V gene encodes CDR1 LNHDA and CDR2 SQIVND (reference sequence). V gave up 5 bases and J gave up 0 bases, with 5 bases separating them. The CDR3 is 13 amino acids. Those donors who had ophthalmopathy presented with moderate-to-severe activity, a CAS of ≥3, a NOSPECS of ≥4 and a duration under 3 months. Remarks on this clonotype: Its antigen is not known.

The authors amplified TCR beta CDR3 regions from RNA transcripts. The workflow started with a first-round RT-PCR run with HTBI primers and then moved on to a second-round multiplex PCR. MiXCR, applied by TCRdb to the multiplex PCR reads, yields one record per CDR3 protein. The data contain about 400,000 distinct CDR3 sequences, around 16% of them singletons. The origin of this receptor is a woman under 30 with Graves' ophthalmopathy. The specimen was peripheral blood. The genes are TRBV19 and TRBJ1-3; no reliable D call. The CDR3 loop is CASSFISGNTIYF. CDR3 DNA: TGTGCCAGTAGTTTCATCTCTGGAAACACCATATATTTT.